These 16 T cell receptor beta chains were sequenced from one sample in a study of T-cell memory formation after mild COVID-19. TCRdb passed the 5' RACE reads through MiXCR, listing each CDR3 protein once. The sample yields hundreds of thousands of distinct CDR3 sequences, 25% to 30% seen once. Sequencing used PBMCs or a T cell subset sorted from them (not recorded which). The source of these receptors is an adult woman who had mild COVID-19 (a few samples of this study predate the infection). Cell type and time point are not known.

This clonotype has just a few counts. The chain joins TRBV5-1 to TRBJ1-2; TRBD1 aligns across 9 bases. V was clipped by 0 bases and J by 3 bases; unmatched bases: 6. The CDR3 runs to 16 residues. From germline, CDR1 is SGHRS and CDR2 YFSETQ. The CDR3 nucleotides are TGCGCCAGCAGCTTGGTGGGGACAGGGATGGACTATGGCTACACCTTC. This sequence encodes CASSLVGTGMDYGYTF.

This clonotype has just a few counts. The chain uses TRBV4-1 and TRBJ1-1; no clear D. The CDR3 has 14 residues. Trimming took 1 base from V and 6 from J, leaving 12 bases between them. Germline V CDR1 and CDR2: MGHRA, YSYEKL. CDR3 sequence (DNA): TGCGCCAGCAGCCAAGCACCGTCTGGCCCTGAAGCTTTCTTT. Protein: CASSQAPSGPEAFF.

V usage is TRBV24-1 and J usage is TRBJ2-2, with no clear D. Germline CDR1 KGHDR, CDR2 SFDVKD. The ends were cut back, 1 base at V and 0 bases at J, with 8 bases in the middle. This CDR3 region has 16 residues. CDR3 DNA: TGTGCCACCAGTGATTTACGGATGGCGAACACCGGGGAGCTGTTTTTT. Encoded protein: CATSDLRMANTGELFF.

This clonotype was found a few times. The V and J genes are TRBV5-1 and TRBJ2-3, with D unresolved. The germline V and J ends were trimmed by 2 bases and 4 bases, with 14 bases remaining between them. The CDR3 extends over 15 amino acids. Germline V gene lookup returns CDR1 SGHRS and CDR2 YFSETQ. The CDR3 spells CASSLWPPPPDTQYF. The CDR3 DNA reads TGCGCCAGCAGCTTATGGCCACCACCCCCAGATACGCAGTATTTT. Complete variable domain (other parts from reference TRBV5-1 and TRBJ2-3): KAGVTQTPRYLIKTRGQQVTLSCSPISGHRSVSWYQQTPGQGLQFLFEYFSETQRNKGNFPGRFSGRQFSNSRSEMNVSTLELGDSALYLCASSLWPPPPDTQYFGPGTRLTVL.

This clonotype was counted only a few times. The chain employs TRBV7-6 and TRBJ2-7; D may be TRBD2 (6 bases). This CDR3 comprises 19 residues. CDR1 SGHVS and CDR2 FNYEAQ come from the germline V gene. V was shortened by 1 base and J by 4 bases, with 26 bases between the two germline ends. The chain's CDR3 is CASSLGSGRQVAGSYEQYF. DNA of the CDR3: TGTGCCAGCAGCTTAGGATCCGGGAGACAAGTTGCTGGATCTTACGAGCAGTACTTC. The full variable domain, with the rest looked up from reference TRBV7-6 and TRBJ2-7, is GAGVSQSPRYKVTKRGQDVALRCDPISGHVSLYWYRQALGQGPEFLTYFNYEAQQDKSGLPNDRFSAERPEGSISTLTIQRTEQRDSAMYRCASSLGSGRQVAGSYEQYFGPGTRLTVT.

V usage is TRBV7-9 and J usage is TRBJ2-7; D gene unclear. Trimming stripped 2 bases from V and 5 bases from J, with 10 bases between. CDR1 is SEHNR, CDR2 FQNEAQ, per germline (reference sequence). The CDR3 contains 13 residues. DNA for the CDR3: TGTGCCAGCAGCTTAAGCAGACTCAACGAGCAGTACTTC. It codes for CASSLSRLNEQYF.

The table lists this clonotype with a few counts. The chain recombines TRBV6-6 with TRBJ2-5, with unresolved D. CDR3 size: 16 residues. Deletions cut 5 bases from V and 3 bases from J, with 19 bases between. The V gene's germline CDR1 is MNHNY and CDR2 SVGAGI (reference sequence). This chain's CDR3 is CASSRVGVWAEETQYF. Written as DNA, the CDR3 is TGTGCCAGCAGTCGGGTAGGAGTGTGGGCGGAAGAGACCCAGTACTTC.

The chain is built from TRBV7-9 and TRBJ2-4; no reliable D call. The germline V gene encodes CDR1 SEHNR and CDR2 FQNEAQ (reference sequence). CDR3 length equals 16 residues. Trimming pared 4 bases from V and 0 bases from J, leaving 13 bases between. The CDR3 bases are TGTGCCAGCAGCTCGTACCAGAGTATAGCCAAAAACATTCAGTACTTC. Its protein product is CASSSYQSIAKNIQYF.

V usage is TRBV7-3 and J usage is TRBJ2-3; D is unclear. The CDR3 length is 13 residues. Trimming pared 5 bases from V and 2 bases from J, leaving 8 bases between. Looked up from germline, CDR1 is SGHTA and CDR2 is FQGTGA. The CDR3 region has the DNA TGTGCCAGCAGCCCGCGTCACACAGATACGCAGTATTTT. Translating it yields CASSPRHTDTQYF.

The chain combines TRBV30 with TRBJ1-3; no reliable D call. The CDR3 covers 15 residues. In germline, CDR1 is GTSNPN, CDR2 SVGIG (reference sequence). V dropped 0 bases and J dropped 0 bases, with 9 bases sitting between them. In DNA, the CDR3 is TGTGCCTGGAGTGTTGGATCTCTCTCTGGAAACACCATATATTTT. Its translation is CAWSVGSLSGNTIYF. Full variable domain (remainder filled in from reference TRBV30 and TRBJ1-3): SQTIHQWPATLVQPVGSPLSLECTVEGTSNPNLYWYRQAAGRGLQLLFYSVGIGQISSEVPQNLSASRPQDRQFILSSKKLLLSDSGFYLCAWSVGSLSGNTIYFGEGSWLTVV.

The gene calls are TRBV10-3 and TRBJ1-5; 7 nucleotides align to TRBD1. Germline V gene sequence: CDR1 ENHRY, CDR2 SYGVKD. The length of the CDR3 is 15 residues. J lost 4 bases, V lost 6 bases, and 9 bases had no gene match. The CDR3 nucleotides read TGTGCCATCAGCCGCACAGGGGACACTAATCAGCCCCAGCATTTT. Translated: CAISRTGDTNQPQHF.

The chain couples TRBV25-1 to TRBJ2-7; 9 nucleotides agree with TRBD1. CDR1 is MGHDK and CDR2 is SYGVNS in the germline V gene. The CDR3 has 13 residues. V lost 6 bases, J lost 7 bases, and 7 bases stayed unmatched. CDR3 coding DNA: TGTGCCAGCAGGGGGACAGGGACGGGGGAGCAGTACTTC. Translation gives CASRGTGTGEQYF.

The chain combines TRBV9 with TRBJ2-7; 10 positions agree with TRBD2. The junction had 5 bases not matched to a gene; V was cut back by 1 base and J by 4 bases. Germline loops: CDR1 SGDLS, CDR2 YYNGEE. The CDR3 covers 15 residues. The CDR3 DNA sequence: TGTGCCAGCAGCGTATCTAGCGGGGGCGAGTACGAGCAGTACTTC. Translating it yields CASSVSSGGEYEQYF. Looking up the rest from reference TRBV9 and TRBJ2-7 gives the full variable domain: DSGVTQTPKHLITATGQRVTLRCSPRSGDLSVYWYQQSLDQGLQFLIQYYNGEERAKGNILERFSAQQFPDLHSELNLSSLELGDSALYFCASSVSSGGEYEQYFGPGTRLTVT.

The chain employs TRBV15 and TRBJ2-7, with 14 nucleotides matching TRBD2. CDR3 size: 15 residues. Trimming removed 0 bases from V and 6 bases from J; junction bases left unmatched: 1. CDR1 is LNHNV and CDR2 is YYDKDF in the germline V gene (reference sequence). The CDR3 loop is CATSRDGLAGGEQYF. For the CDR3, the DNA is TGTGCCACCAGCAGAGATGGACTAGCGGGAGGCGAGCAGTACTTC.

The chain couples TRBV29-1 to TRBJ1-2, with no clear D. V lost 4 bases, J lost 2 bases, and 11 bases lay in between. The germline gives CDR1 SQVTM, CDR2 ANQGSEA. The CDR3 runs 13 residues. Here the CDR3 reads CSVVPRLNYGYTF. CDR3 nucleotide sequence: TGCAGCGTTGTACCACGGCTGAACTATGGCTACACCTTC.

Many counts were recorded for this clonotype. The rearrangement links TRBV4-1 to TRBJ2-1, with D perhaps TRBD1 or TRBD2 (6 bases each). The CDR3 is 18 residues long. Per the germline V gene, CDR1 is MGHRA and CDR2 is YSYEKL. The V gene lost 0 bases and the J gene lost 3 bases, with 18 bases spanning the gap. CDR3 coding DNA: TGCGCCAGCAGCCAAGACCCTCCCCTAGGGGGGCTCTACAATGAGCAGTTCTTC. The encoded protein is CASSQDPPLGGLYNEQFF.